The 21 T cell receptor beta chains given below trace back to one sample, sequenced in a study of OX40 agonist ivuxolimab in advanced cancers. Generated by immunoSEQ multiplex PCR, the TCRdb table keeps only in-frame clones and is missing some. This table holds about 79,000 clones, less than 95% found once. Sequencing was performed on CD4+ or CD8+ T cells sorted from blood, taken in a trial of the OX40 agonist ivuxolimab. The receptors shown here come from an adult with an advanced solid tumor such as melanoma, head and neck, liver or kidney cancer.

This chain links TRBV7-9 with TRBJ1-2; no clear D gene. The V end was cut by 7 bases, the J end by 10 bases, with 19 bases between. Germline CDR1 is SEHNR and CDR2 is FQNEAQ (reference sequence). This CDR3 contains 13 residues. The DNA for the CDR3 is TGTGCCAGCACCCCCACATTCGCACCGGACTACACCTTC. This translates into CASTPTFAPDYTF.

This clone was seen a few times. The chain joins TRBV29-1 to TRBJ1-1; D is unresolved. The CDR3 loop spans 13 amino acids. The germline CDR1 and CDR2 sequences are SQVTM and ANQGSEA. With 4 bases removed from V and 4 bases from J, the gap between germline ends came to 13 bases. The CDR3 protein is CSVVDLGLTEAFF. CDR3 nucleotides: TGCAGCGTTGTCGACCTAGGGCTCACTGAAGCTTTCTTT.

This sequence joins TRBV6-1 and TRBJ1-5; weak D call: TRBD1 (5 bases). Trimming cost V 8 bases and J 3 bases, with 17 bases left between them. The CDR3 runs 15 residues. Germline assignment: CDR1 MNHNS and CDR2 SASEGT. The CDR3 bases are TGTGCCAGCGGGGCCGGGACTTTCCCCAATCAGCCCCAGCATTTT. It is translated as CASGAGTFPNQPQHF.

The chain links TRBV6-5 to TRBJ1-2, with TRBD1 as a possible D gene (5 bases). Trimming pared 2 bases from V and 5 bases from J, leaving 9 bases between. This CDR3 spans 13 amino acids. Per germline, CDR1 MNHEY and CDR2 SVGAGI. The chain's CDR3 is CASSYEQAYGYTF. DNA of the CDR3: TGTGCCAGCAGTTACGAACAGGCTTATGGCTACACCTTC.

This chain links TRBV25-1 with TRBJ2-2, with D unresolved. CDR1 is MGHDK and CDR2 is SYGVNS in the germline V gene. V was clipped by 1 base and J by 2 bases, with 5 bases between them. This CDR3 has 14 amino acids. The CDR3 coding sequence is TGTGCCAGCAGTGAATTTCACAACACCGGGGAGCTGTTTTTT. Protein sequence: CASSEFHNTGELFF. The full variable domain, completed using reference TRBV25-1 and TRBJ2-2, is EADIYQTPRYLVIGTGKKITLECSQTMGHDKMYWYQQDPGMELHLIHYSYGVNSTEKGDLSSESTVSRIRTEHFPLTLESARPSHTSQYLCASSEFHNTGELFFGEGSRLTVL.

This chain uses TRBV6-1 with TRBJ2-5; no clear D. V was pared by 6 bases and J by 4 bases, with 15 bases between. This CDR3 has 14 residues. CDR1 is MNHNS, CDR2 SASEGT, per germline. This chain's CDR3 is CASSFTLGGETQYF. The CDR3, as DNA: TGTGCCAGCAGCTTCACCTTGGGCGGAGAGACCCAGTACTTC.

This chain uses TRBV30 with TRBJ2-4, with 11 bases aligning to TRBD1. Per germline, CDR1 GTSNPN and CDR2 SVGIG (reference sequence). With V trimmed by 4 bases and J by 9 bases, 11 bases remained unmatched. The length of the CDR3 is 15 residues. In DNA, the CDR3 is TGTGCCTGGAATTCCGGGACAGGGGGTAGCAGCATTCAGTACTTC. Protein: CAWNSGTGGSSIQYF.

The V and J genes are TRBV5-1 and TRBJ2-4; tentatively, D is TRBD1 (5 bases). Germline V gives CDR1 SGHRS, CDR2 YFSETQ. The V and J ends lost 4 bases and 8 bases respectively, with 16 bases between them. CDR3 length: 14 amino acids. CDR3 amino acids: CASSQDGREYIQYF. CDR3 in DNA: TGCGCCAGCAGCCAGGACGGCAGGGAATACATTCAGTACTTC.

The chain recombines TRBV6-5 with TRBJ2-7; D perhaps matches TRBD1 (5 bases). There are 13 residues in the CDR3. The germline V and J ends were trimmed by 6 bases and 2 bases, with 11 bases remaining between them. The V gene's germline CDR1 is MNHEY and CDR2 SVGAGI. The chain's CDR3 is CASRGTGAYEQYF. The CDR3 nucleotides read TGTGCCAGCAGGGGCACAGGAGCCTACGAGCAGTACTTC.

The chain uses TRBV5-8 and TRBJ2-2; the D is unclear. CDR3 length: 13 amino acids. The ends were cut back, 6 bases at V and 4 bases at J, with 10 bases in the middle. Germline-derived CDR1 and CDR2 are SGHTS and YDEGEE. CDR3 nucleotides: TGTGCCAGCATCCGGCAGAGCACCGGGGAGCTGTTTTTT. Protein product: CASIRQSTGELFF.

The gene calls are TRBV20-1 and TRBJ2-7; D not resolved. The germline V gene encodes CDR1 DFQATT and CDR2 SNEGSKA (reference sequence). V lost 5 bases and J 2 bases, leaving 7 bases between the germline ends. The CDR3 loop spans 11 amino acids. The CDR3 protein is CSAAITYEQYF. Here the CDR3 DNA reads TGCAGTGCTGCCATCACCTACGAGCAGTACTTC.

CDR3: CASSHPAGPEAFF. The CDR3 coding sequence is TGCGCCAGCAGCCACCCGGCGGGCCCTGAAGCTTTCTTT. This chain joins TRBV4-1 and TRBJ1-1; unclear D gene. With 3 bases removed from V and 6 bases from J, the gap between germline ends came to 11 bases. CDR1 and CDR2 (germline): MGHRA, YSYEKL. The CDR3 runs 13 residues.

The chain employs TRBV10-1 and TRBJ2-3, with 10 bases that match TRBD1. Germline trimming cut 6 bases from V and 4 bases from J; bases unmatched to any gene: 4. Germline CDR1 reads WNHNN; CDR2 reads SYGVQD (reference sequence). The CDR3 runs to 14 residues. CDR3 bases: TGCGCCAGCAGCCCCGGACAGGGGGCAGATACGCAGTATTTT. This encodes CASSPGQGADTQYF.

This clone was seen a few times. The genes are TRBV6-1 and TRBJ1-6; D is unresolved. The germline gives CDR1 MNHNS, CDR2 SASEGT. V dropped 8 bases and J dropped 7 bases, with 9 bases sitting between them. CDR3 length: 12 residues. CDR3 coding DNA: TGTGCCAGCGGAGGAAGCAATTCACCCCTCCACTTT. This translates into CASGGSNSPLHF.

The chain has TRBV19 and TRBJ1-1, with D unclear. The CDR3 sequence is 15 residues long. Trimming removed 3 bases at V and 4 bases at J, with 15 bases between. Germline V CDR1 and CDR2: LNHDA, SQIVND (reference sequence). CDR3 sequence: CASSIFRDRGTEAFF. The CDR3 DNA follows: TGTGCCAGTAGTATCTTCCGCGACCGAGGCACTGAAGCTTTCTTT.

This clone is a singleton in its sample. The genes are TRBV5-1 and TRBJ2-5; TRBD1 matches at 8 bases. J was trimmed by 2 bases and V by 4 bases; bases with no gene match: 7. CDR1 is SGHRS, CDR2 YFSETQ, per germline. The CDR3 covers 15 residues. CDR3 sequence: CASSQTGAQQETQYF. The CDR3 DNA is TGCGCCAGCAGCCAGACAGGGGCCCAACAAGAGACCCAGTACTTC.

The chain's CDR3 is CASSQESRDRGYEQYF. The CDR3, as DNA: TGCGCCAGCAGCCAAGAATCGAGGGACAGGGGGTACGAGCAGTACTTC. This chain links TRBV4-1 with TRBJ2-7, with 11 bases identical to TRBD1. Germline V gene lookup returns CDR1 MGHRA and CDR2 YSYEKL. There are 16 residues in the CDR3. J lost 4 bases, V lost 0 bases, and 5 bases had no gene match.

V is TRBV10-1 and J is TRBJ2-3; the D is unclear. Deletions cut 4 bases from V and 4 bases from J, with 12 bases between. CDR1 is WNHNN and CDR2 is SYGVQD in the germline V gene (reference sequence). The CDR3 is made up of 14 amino acids. CDR3 nucleotides: TGCGCCAGCAGTGGGCCTCTGGTTTCAGATACGCAGTATTTT. As protein: CASSGPLVSDTQYF.

The chain is built from TRBV5-1 and TRBJ2-3, with TRBD1 identical over 9 bases. Unmatched junction bases numbered 10, after V lost 5 bases and J lost 6 bases. The CDR3 is made up of 15 amino acids. Per germline, CDR1 SGHRS and CDR2 YFSETQ. The CDR3 bases are TGCGCCAGCAGAGAGGACAGGGGTTTTAGGGATACGCAGTATTTT. It yields the protein CASREDRGFRDTQYF.

This chain joins TRBV7-6 and TRBJ2-1; possibly TRBD1 for D (5 bases). CDR1 SGHVS and CDR2 FNYEAQ come from the germline V gene. This CDR3 is 14 amino acids long. Trimming took off 5 bases at V and 6 bases at J, with 14 bases between the two ends. CDR3 in amino acids: CASSEATGPNEQFF. The DNA of the CDR3 is TGTGCCAGCAGCGAGGCAACAGGTCCCAATGAGCAGTTCTTC.

As concerns this clone: The junction and the germline gene differ at one end; a read error may be behind it. This rearrangement joins TRBV4-1 to TRBJ1-5, with 8 positions matching TRBD1. Germline V lookup: CDR1 MGHRA, CDR2 YSYEKL. The CDR3 spans 16 residues. CDR3 protein: CASSHDTGGGNQPRHF. CDR3 nucleotides: TGCGCCAGCAGCCACGATACAGGGGGAGGCAATCAGCCCCGGCATTTT.